This T cell receptor beta chain was recovered during a study of blood T cells in healthy people across ages. A sample-barcoded 5' primer and a J-beta primer mix were used in a second PCR of roughly 7 to 11 cycles. Each CDR3 protein is one row after TCRdb ran MiXCR on the 5' RACE reads. The repertoire holds 1.2 million to 1.5 million distinct CDR3 sequences, with 42% as singletons. Looked up from germline, CDR1 is DFQATT and CDR2 is SNEGSKA (reference sequence). Trimming pared 3 bases from V and 6 bases from J, leaving 6 bases between. CDR3 length: 10 amino acids. This clonotype appeared a few times. The sequenced sample consisted of blood. This sequence was found in a woman in her late teens or twenties in good health. V is TRBV20-1 and J is TRBJ2-7; either TRBD1 or TRBD2 may fit D (5 bases each). The chain's CDR3 is CSASGGEQYF. CDR3 DNA sequence: TGCAGTGCTAGTGGGGGCGAGCAGTACTTC.